The 23 T cell receptor beta chains presented below share a single source sample, sequenced in a study of shared clonotypes between healthy human individuals. CD45RO negativity and positive selection for CCR7 defined naive CD8 cells, a population that excluded terminally differentiated effector memory CD45RA+ cells. Some clones are missing from TCRdb's copy, which holds only in-frame ones; the method was immunoSEQ multiplex PCR. This sample has about 2 million clones, with about 94% found just once. Sequenced: naive CD8+ T cells sorted from blood. The receptors derive from a young man in good health.

This clone is a singleton in its sample. The chain couples TRBV10-3 to TRBJ2-7; a possible D gene is TRBD2 (5 bases). The germline V gene encodes CDR1 ENHRY and CDR2 SYGVKD. Deletions cut 2 bases from V and 3 bases from J, with 8 bases between. This CDR3 spans 13 amino acids. The CDR3 region is CAISEPDYYEQYF. In nucleotides, the CDR3 is TGTGCCATCAGTGAGCCTGACTACTACGAGCAGTACTTC.

CDR3 sequence: CASSLAMDRVLIGSYEQYF. The CDR3 DNA is TGTGCCAGCAGCTTAGCCATGGACAGGGTTCTAATTGGTTCCTACGAGCAGTACTTC. The genes are TRBV7-9 and TRBJ2-7; 8 nucleotides line up with TRBD1. J gave up 1 base and V 0 bases, and 14 bases lay outside the gene matches. There are 19 residues in the CDR3. Germline CDR1 reads SEHNR; CDR2 reads FQNEAQ (reference sequence).

The chain carries TRBV6-5 and TRBJ2-7, with D tentatively TRBD2 (5 bases). Germline CDR1 reads MNHEY; CDR2 reads SVGAGI. The CDR3 consists of 15 residues. Trimming shortened V by 0 bases and J by 2 bases, and 11 bases separated the two germline ends. The CDR3 spells CASSYSASLAYEQYF. CDR3 sequence (DNA): TGTGCCAGCAGTTACTCTGCTAGCTTGGCCTACGAGCAGTACTTC.

This chain uses TRBV9 with TRBJ2-7; D is unresolved. Germline CDR1 is SGDLS and CDR2 is YYNGEE. The CDR3 covers 14 residues. Trimming stripped 4 bases from V and 2 bases from J, with 13 bases between. The chain's CDR3 is CASSPLGTAYEQYF. The DNA for the CDR3 is TGTGCCAGCAGCCCCCTAGGCACAGCCTACGAGCAGTACTTC.

The chain links TRBV11-2 to TRBJ2-5; D is possibly TRBD1 (5 bases). CDR1 is SGHAT, CDR2 FQNNGV, per germline. The CDR3 covers 16 residues. The ends were cut back, 0 bases at V and 0 bases at J, with 11 bases in the middle. The CDR3 reads CASSLEDSLYQETQYF. In DNA form, the CDR3 reads TGTGCCAGCAGCTTAGAAGACAGTTTGTACCAAGAGACCCAGTACTTC.

This clone was seen a single time. The gene calls are TRBV27 and TRBJ2-7, with D maybe TRBD2 (5 bases). This CDR3 contains 13 residues. CDR1 and CDR2 from the germline V gene are MNHEY and SMNVEV (reference sequence). Trimming took off 7 bases at V and 2 bases at J, with 12 bases between the two ends. The CDR3 DNA reads TGTGCCAGCACCGGGGTAGGGCCCTACGAGCAGTACTTC. This encodes CASTGVGPYEQYF.

J is TRBJ2-3 and V is TRBV27, with a tentative D call TRBD2 (6 bases). V was shortened by 4 bases and J by 4 bases, with 12 bases between the two germline ends. The CDR3 totals 14 residues. Per the germline V gene, CDR1 is MNHEY and CDR2 is SMNVEV (reference sequence). CDR3: CASSYGSGADTQYF. In DNA form, the CDR3 reads TGTGCCAGCAGTTACGGGAGCGGAGCAGATACGCAGTATTTT.

V and J are TRBV7-9 and TRBJ2-5, with D perhaps TRBD1 or TRBD2 (5 bases each). CDR3 length equals 13 residues. Per germline, CDR1 SEHNR and CDR2 FQNEAQ (reference sequence). CDR3 sequence: CVSGDDNEETQYF. The CDR3 DNA sequence: TGTGTAAGTGGGGACGATAATGAAGAGACCCAGTACTTC.

The genes are TRBV10-2 and TRBJ2-7; 7 nucleotides align to TRBD1. The germline V gene has CDR1 WSHSY and CDR2 SAAADI. Trimming took 6 bases from V and 2 from J; bases not matched to a gene: 4. CDR3 length: 13 amino acids. CDR3 protein: CASSLTGTYEQYF. Here the CDR3 DNA reads TGCGCCAGCAGCCTGACAGGGACCTACGAGCAGTACTTC.

This chain connects TRBV7-6 to TRBJ2-7, with D unclear. There are 13 residues in the CDR3. Germline assignment: CDR1 SGHVS and CDR2 FNYEAQ. Trimming stripped 3 bases from V and 1 base from J, with 7 bases between. Here the CDR3 reads CASSFKDSYEQYF. For the CDR3, the DNA is TGTGCCAGCAGCTTCAAGGATTCCTACGAGCAGTACTTC.

The chain joins TRBV10-2 to TRBJ2-2; possibly TRBD2 for D (6 bases). Germline CDR1 and CDR2: WSHSY and SAAADI. CDR3 size: 12 residues. V dropped 7 bases and J dropped 4 bases, with 7 bases sitting between them. CDR3 region: CASMEGTGELFF. The CDR3 DNA reads TGCGCCAGCATGGAGGGCACCGGGGAGCTGTTTTTT.

The J gene is TRBJ2-5, the V gene TRBV28; no clear D. The germline V gene encodes CDR1 MDHEN and CDR2 SYDVKM. Trimming removed 6 bases from V and 1 base from J, with 12 bases in between. The CDR3 has 14 residues. CDR3 protein: CASSLVGSQETQYF. CDR3 DNA: TGTGCCAGCAGCTTAGTAGGTTCCCAAGAGACCCAGTACTTC.

V and J are TRBV7-9 and TRBJ2-7, with D uncertain. Germline values: CDR1 SEHNR, CDR2 FQNEAQ (reference sequence). V was clipped by 5 bases and J by 5 bases, with 10 bases between them. This CDR3 comprises 12 residues. The DNA for the CDR3 is TGTGCCAGCAGCCGCACGTATCACGAGCAGTACTTC. It yields the protein CASSRTYHEQYF. Combining the CDR3 with reference TRBV7-9 and TRBJ2-7 gives the whole variable domain DTGVSQNPRHKITKRGQNVTFRCDPISEHNRLYWYRQTLGQGPEFLTYFQNEAQLEKSRLLSDRFSAERPKGSFSTLEIQRTEQGDSAMYLCASSRTYHEQYFGPGTRLTVT.

The CDR3 region has the DNA TGCGCCAGCAGCTACCCACTTAGCACTGAAGCTTTCTTT. Translating gives CASSYPLSTEAFF. The V gene is TRBV4-1, the J gene TRBJ1-1; D unclear. V was clipped by 5 bases and J by 4 bases, with 11 bases between them. The germline gives CDR1 MGHRA, CDR2 YSYEKL. This CDR3 region has 13 residues.

V gene TRBV10-3 combines with J gene TRBJ1-6; TRBD1 aligns across 9 bases. J lost 8 bases, V lost 3 bases, and 5 bases had no gene match. Germline CDR1 and CDR2: ENHRY and SYGVKD. This CDR3 is built from 15 residues. Here the CDR3 DNA reads TGTGCCATCAGTGACCTGGGACAGGGATATTCACCCCTCCACTTT. Translation gives CAISDLGQGYSPLHF.

The rearrangement uses TRBV7-9 and TRBJ1-4; D may be TRBD1 (6 bases). Looked up from germline, CDR1 is SEHNR and CDR2 is FQNEAQ (reference sequence). The CDR3 is made up of 16 amino acids. Trimming stripped 5 bases from V and 2 bases from J, with 15 bases between. The CDR3 bases are TGTGCCAGCAGCCCTTTTAAAGGGGGGACTAATGAAAAACTGTTTTTT. Amino acids: CASSPFKGGTNEKLFF. The whole variable domain, filled in from reference TRBV7-9 and TRBJ1-4, reads DTGVSQNPRHKITKRGQNVTFRCDPISEHNRLYWYRQTLGQGPEFLTYFQNEAQLEKSRLLSDRFSAERPKGSFSTLEIQRTEQGDSAMYLCASSPFKGGTNEKLFFGSGTQLSVL.

The rearrangement uses TRBV27 and TRBJ2-7, with 8 bases lining up with TRBD1. The CDR3 covers 15 residues. Germline CDR1 is MNHEY and CDR2 is SMNVEV (reference sequence). V lost 3 bases and J lost 4; bases outside the gene matches: 8. In DNA, the CDR3 is TGTGCCAGCAGTTTCGGGGCAGGGGGCGCGTACGAGCAGTACTTC. This translates into CASSFGAGGAYEQYF.

J is TRBJ2-7 and V is TRBV28; TRBD1 matches at 7 bases. V lost 5 bases, J lost 3 bases, and 7 bases stayed unmatched. The CDR3 consists of 14 residues. Germline V gene sequence: CDR1 MDHEN, CDR2 SYDVKM. CDR3 sequence: CASSQLDRVYEQYF. CDR3 nucleotide sequence: TGTGCCAGCAGTCAACTCGACAGGGTCTACGAGCAGTACTTC. The complete variable domain, with remaining parts taken from reference TRBV28 and TRBJ2-7, reads DVKVTQSSRYLVKRTGEKVFLECVQDMDHENMFWYRQDPGLGLRLIYFSYDVKMKEKGDIPEGYSVSREKKERFSLILESASTNQTSMYLCASSQLDRVYEQYFGPGTRLTVT.

V and J are TRBV7-9 and TRBJ2-1; 11 bases map to TRBD1. V shed 6 bases and J 5 bases; nucleotides not matched to a gene: 6. The CDR3 runs 15 residues. CDR1 SEHNR and CDR2 FQNEAQ come from the germline V gene (reference sequence). The CDR3 bases are TGTGCCAGCAGAGGACAGGGGGCGTTCGACAATGAGCAGTTCTTC. Translated: CASRGQGAFDNEQFF.

The CDR3 DNA reads TGTGCCACCTCGGGGGTTTCCCGAAAAGAGACCCAGTACTTC. It specifies CATSGVSRKETQYF. V and J are TRBV6-1 and TRBJ2-5; D perhaps matches TRBD2 (6 bases). The CDR3 spans 14 residues. V was cut by 10 bases and J by 3 bases, with 18 bases left in between. CDR1 is MNHNS and CDR2 is SASEGT in the germline V gene.

The chain combines TRBV12-5 with TRBJ1-1; D unresolved. V was cut by 7 bases and J by 4 bases, with 13 bases left in between. Looked up from germline, CDR1 is LGHNT and CDR2 is FRNRAP. The CDR3 contains 13 residues. CDR3 amino acids: CASALGMSTEAFF. The CDR3 nucleotides read TGTGCTAGTGCCCTTGGAATGTCCACTGAAGCTTTCTTT.

Regarding this clone: Within the sample, other DNA sequences also encode this same CDR3. This chain uses TRBV5-4 with TRBJ2-7; D ambiguous. The ends were cut back, 4 bases at V and 0 bases at J, with 8 bases in the middle. The CDR3 extends over 13 amino acids. The germline CDR1 and CDR2 sequences are SGHNT and YYREEE (reference sequence). The CDR3 here is CASSPPSSYEQYF. The CDR3 DNA sequence: TGTGCCAGCAGCCCACCGAGCTCCTACGAGCAGTACTTC.

J is TRBJ2-5 and V is TRBV30, with 10 nucleotides matching TRBD1. The assigned J gene may be wrong: the sequence end matches TRBJ2-7 better. The CDR3 runs 16 residues. Looked up from germline, CDR1 is GTSNPN and CDR2 is SVGIG (reference sequence). The CDR3 region has the DNA TGTGCCTGGAGTGTATTGGCCAGACAGGGGGCGTACGAGCAGTACTTC. It yields the protein CAWSVLARQGAYEQYF.